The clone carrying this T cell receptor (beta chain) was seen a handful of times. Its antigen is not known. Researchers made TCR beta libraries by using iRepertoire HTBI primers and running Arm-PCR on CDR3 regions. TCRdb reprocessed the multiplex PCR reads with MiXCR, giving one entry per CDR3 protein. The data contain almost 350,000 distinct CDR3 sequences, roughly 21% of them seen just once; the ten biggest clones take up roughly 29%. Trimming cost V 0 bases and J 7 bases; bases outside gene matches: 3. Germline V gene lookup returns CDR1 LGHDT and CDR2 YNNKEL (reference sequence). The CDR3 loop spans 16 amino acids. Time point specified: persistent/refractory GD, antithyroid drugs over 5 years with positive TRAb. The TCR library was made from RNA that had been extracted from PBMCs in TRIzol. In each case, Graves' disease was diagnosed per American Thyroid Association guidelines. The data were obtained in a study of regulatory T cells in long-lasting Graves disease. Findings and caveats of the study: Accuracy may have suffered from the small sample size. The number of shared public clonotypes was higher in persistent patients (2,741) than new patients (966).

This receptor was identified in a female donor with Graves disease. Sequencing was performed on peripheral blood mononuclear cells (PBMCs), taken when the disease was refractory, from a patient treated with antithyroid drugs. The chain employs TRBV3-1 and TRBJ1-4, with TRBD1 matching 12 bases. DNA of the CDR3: TGTGCCAGCAGCCAAGAAGGGACAGGGGGCGTTGAAAAACTGTTTTTT. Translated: CASSQEGTGGVEKLFF. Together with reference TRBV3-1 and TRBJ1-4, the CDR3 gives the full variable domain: DTAVSQTPKYLVTQMGNDKSIKCEQNLGHDTMYWYKQDSKKFLKIMFSYNNKELIINETVPNRFSPKSPDKAHLNLHINSLELGDSAVYFCASSQEGTGGVEKLFFGSGTQLSVL.